This T cell receptor (beta chain) stems from a study of T cell repertoires in cytomegalovirus infection (dated by TCRdb to about 2019). Regarding the study in general: The peptide stimulations were aimed at well-studied HLA-B-restricted epitopes as well as recently identified HLA-C-restricted CMV epitopes, whose presentation resists viral immunomodulation. Donor HLA type was relevant to the analysis, because carriage of CMV infection together with the matching HLA type was indicated by public TCR beta signatures. Results the study describes overall, beyond this receptor: The ex vivo response was dominated by HLA-C-restricted CMV-specific TCR beta clonotypes, and the single most frequent clonotype in two of eight donors was supplied by these HLA-C-restricted clonotypes. In both this cohort and an independent roughly 330-donor cohort, the cumulative frequency of public TCR beta family members distinguished carriers of CMV infection plus the relevant HLA type.

Sequencing took place on an Illumina HiSeq 1500. The raw public data were reprocessed by TCRdb itself: fastp quality trimming at Q25, MiXCR clonotype calling, in-frame beta chains only. Each entry merges the rows of one CDR3 protein and shows their most common DNA and genes. The sample records more than 300,000 distinct CDR3 sequences, 34% of which are singletons. The leading ten clones occupy roughly 14% of the sample. Taken with the paper, the label for treatment or condition translates to: in vitro stimulation with specific CMV peptide epitopes to enrich CMV-specific T cells. The cysteine opens and the phenylalanine closes a CDR3 of 15 amino acids. This entry keeps only the CDR3 DNA: 45 bases, framed from base 1. Looking up the germline V gene (reference sequence) yields CDR1 MNHEY and CDR2 SMNVEV. V sheds 2 bases and J sheds 0 bases, leaving 10 bases between their ends. Comments on this clonotype: Its binding antigen is unknown. No much larger clone is present one base from it, and per-base qualities are unavailable.

The chain employs TRBV27 and TRBJ1-1, with the identity of the D gene unclear. The clonotype comes from a human donor in good health (CMV status not recorded). Some clones in this sample may be carry-over from other donors' samples. This specimen was cultured PBMCs, taken from culture after CMV antigen stimulation. For the CDR3, the sequence is CASSLRAAMNTEAFF. Read as DNA, the sequence is TGTGCCAGCAGTTTAAGGGCAGCCATGAACACTGAAGCTTTCTTT.